This T cell receptor (beta chain) is drawn from a study of cytomegalovirus exposure and HLA in healthy donors. This PCR relied on a set of 60 Vbeta primers and 13 Jbeta primers. The method was immunoSEQ multiplex PCR; TCRdb's version includes in-frame clones alone and lacks a portion of them. This table holds about 180,000 clones, roughly 76% found once. Between the trimmed V and J ends, which lost 4 bases and 9 bases, there was a span of 19 bases. Per the germline V gene, CDR1 is MRHNA and CDR2 is SNTAGT. The CDR3 is 15 amino acids. This TCR was recovered from a woman in her late teens or twenties in good health and CMV-seropositive. J is TRBJ2-1 and V is TRBV6-4; D is possibly TRBD2 (6 bases). The sample was PBMCs. In DNA form, the CDR3 reads TGTGCCAGCAGTGCCGGGGGAGACCCCCTCACTGAGCAGTTCTTC. Residues: CASSAGGDPLTEQFF.